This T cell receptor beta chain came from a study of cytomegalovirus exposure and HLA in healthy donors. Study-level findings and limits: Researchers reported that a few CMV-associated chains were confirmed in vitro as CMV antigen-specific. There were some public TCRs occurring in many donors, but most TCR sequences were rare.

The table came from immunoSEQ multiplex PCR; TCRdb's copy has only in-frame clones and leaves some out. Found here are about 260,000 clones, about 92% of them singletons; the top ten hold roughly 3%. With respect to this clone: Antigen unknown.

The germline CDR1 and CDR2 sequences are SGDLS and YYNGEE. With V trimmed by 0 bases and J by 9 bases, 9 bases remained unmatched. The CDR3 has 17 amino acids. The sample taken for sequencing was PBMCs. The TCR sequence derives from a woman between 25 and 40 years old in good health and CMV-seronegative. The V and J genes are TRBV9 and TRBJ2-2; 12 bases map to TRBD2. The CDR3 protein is CASSVAPGLAGLRELFF. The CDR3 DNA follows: TGTGCCAGCAGCGTAGCTCCGGGACTAGCGGGCCTGAGGGAGCTGTTTTTT.